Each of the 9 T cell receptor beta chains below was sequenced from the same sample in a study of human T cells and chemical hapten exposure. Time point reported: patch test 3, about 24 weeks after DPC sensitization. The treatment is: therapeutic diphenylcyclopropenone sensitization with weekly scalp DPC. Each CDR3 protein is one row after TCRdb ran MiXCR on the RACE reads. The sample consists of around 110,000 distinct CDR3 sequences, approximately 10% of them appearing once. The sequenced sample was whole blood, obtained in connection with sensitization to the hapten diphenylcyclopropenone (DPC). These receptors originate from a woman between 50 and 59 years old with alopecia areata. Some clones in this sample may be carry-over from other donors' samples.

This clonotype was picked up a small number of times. The CDR3 DNA is TGTGCCAGCAGCTCCCGGGACAGTCCCACCGGGACTCCGAACGAGCAGTACTTC. This sequence encodes CASSSRDSPTGTPNEQYF. This rearrangement joins TRBV13 to TRBJ2-7; D may be TRBD1 (7 bases). Trimming shortened V by 4 bases and J by 5 bases, and 27 bases separated the two germline ends. CDR1 and CDR2 from the germline V gene are PRHDT and FYEKMQ (reference sequence). The CDR3 runs to 18 residues. Combining the CDR3 with reference TRBV13 and TRBJ2-7 gives the whole variable domain AAGVIQSPRHLIKEKRETATLKCYPIPRHDTVYWYQQGPGQDPQFLISFYEKMQSDKGSIPDRFSAQQFSDYHSELNMSSLELGDSALYFCASSSRDSPTGTPNEQYFGPGTRLTVT.

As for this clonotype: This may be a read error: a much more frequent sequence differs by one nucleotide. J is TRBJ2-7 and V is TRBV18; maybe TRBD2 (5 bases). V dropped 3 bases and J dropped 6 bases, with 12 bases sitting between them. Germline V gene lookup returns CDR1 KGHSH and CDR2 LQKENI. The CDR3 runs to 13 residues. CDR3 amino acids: CASSPGDPGEQYF. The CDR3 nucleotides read TGTGCCAGCTCACCCGGGGATCCCGGCGAGCAGTACTTC.

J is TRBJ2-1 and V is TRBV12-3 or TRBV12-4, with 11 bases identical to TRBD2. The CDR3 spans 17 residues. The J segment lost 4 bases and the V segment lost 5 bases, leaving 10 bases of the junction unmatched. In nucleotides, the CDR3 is TGTGCCAGCAGTCGATCGACTAGCGGGACCCGTTACAATGAGCAGTTCTTC. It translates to CASSRSTSGTRYNEQFF.

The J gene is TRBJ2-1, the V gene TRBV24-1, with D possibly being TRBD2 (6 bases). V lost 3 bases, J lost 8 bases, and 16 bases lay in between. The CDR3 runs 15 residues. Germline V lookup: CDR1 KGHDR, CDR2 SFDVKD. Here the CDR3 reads CATSDAREPNDEQFF. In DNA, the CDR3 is TGTGCCACCAGTGATGCACGGGAGCCGAACGATGAGCAGTTCTTC.

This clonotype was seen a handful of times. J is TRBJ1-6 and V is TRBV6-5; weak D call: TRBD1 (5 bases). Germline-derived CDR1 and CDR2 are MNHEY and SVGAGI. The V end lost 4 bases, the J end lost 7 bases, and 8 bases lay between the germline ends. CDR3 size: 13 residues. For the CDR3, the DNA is TGTGCCAGCAGTTCGACAGAAAATTCACCCCTCCACTTT. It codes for CASSSTENSPLHF.

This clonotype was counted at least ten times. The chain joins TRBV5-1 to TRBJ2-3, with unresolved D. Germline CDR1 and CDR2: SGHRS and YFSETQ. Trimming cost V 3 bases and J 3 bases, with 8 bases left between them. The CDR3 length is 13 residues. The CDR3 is CASSYRRTDTQYF. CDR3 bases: TGCGCCAGCAGCTATCGCCGGACAGATACGCAGTATTTT.

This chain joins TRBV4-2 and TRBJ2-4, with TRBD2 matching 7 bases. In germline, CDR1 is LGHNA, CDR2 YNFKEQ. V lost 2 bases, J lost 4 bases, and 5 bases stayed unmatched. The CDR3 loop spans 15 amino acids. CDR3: CASSQWRERKNIQYF. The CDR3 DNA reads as TGTGCCAGCAGCCAATGGCGGGAGAGGAAAAACATTCAGTACTTC.

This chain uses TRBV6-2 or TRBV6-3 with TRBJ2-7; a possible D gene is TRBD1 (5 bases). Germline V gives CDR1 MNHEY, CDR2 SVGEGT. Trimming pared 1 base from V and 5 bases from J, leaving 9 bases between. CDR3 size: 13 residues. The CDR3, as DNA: TGTGCCAGCAGTTACTGGGGCGCGGACGAGCAGTACTTC. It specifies CASSYWGADEQYF.

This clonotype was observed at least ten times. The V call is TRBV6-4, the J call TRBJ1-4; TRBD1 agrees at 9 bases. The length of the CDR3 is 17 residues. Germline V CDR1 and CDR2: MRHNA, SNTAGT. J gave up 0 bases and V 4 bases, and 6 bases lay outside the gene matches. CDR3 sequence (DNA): TGTGCCAGCAGTGTTTGGGACAGGGAGGCAACTAATGAAAAACTGTTTTTT. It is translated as CASSVWDREATNEKLFF.